Following are 32 T cell receptor beta chains from one sample sequenced in a study of blood T cell repertoires in COVID-19. Method: immunoSEQ multiplex PCR; TCRdb's copy keeps in-frame clones and lacks some. The sample includes 150,000 to 200,000 clones, 85% to 95% seen only once; the top ten take roughly 4.8%. The sample taken for sequencing was peripheral blood. All receptors come from a woman in her forties or fifties with acute or convalescent COVID-19.

The rearrangement uses TRBV20-1 and TRBJ1-5; the match to TRBD1 covers 7 bases. V lost 3 bases and J lost 3; bases outside the gene matches: 5. The V gene's germline CDR1 is DFQATT and CDR2 SNEGSKA (reference sequence). This CDR3 region has 14 residues. CDR3 sequence reads: CSASGGTVNQPQHF. The CDR3 DNA reads as TGCAGTGCTAGTGGAGGGACAGTCAATCAGCCCCAGCATTTT.

V usage is TRBV28 and J usage is TRBJ1-2; D remains unclear. Between the trimmed V and J ends, which lost 3 bases and 5 bases, there was a span of 10 bases. Germline assignment: CDR1 MDHEN and CDR2 SYDVKM. The CDR3 totals 13 residues. CDR3 sequence reads: CASSLRVLYGYTF. CDR3 in DNA: TGTGCCAGCAGTTTGCGAGTCCTATATGGCTACACCTTC.

This rearrangement joins TRBV6-6 to TRBJ1-2; tentative D call: TRBD1 (6 bases). The CDR3 is made up of 13 amino acids. Germline loops: CDR1 MNHNY, CDR2 SVGAGI (reference sequence). Trimming stripped 9 bases from V and 8 bases from J, with 19 bases between. This CDR3 is CASSTGAWVGYTF. DNA of the CDR3: TGTGCCAGTTCGACAGGCGCCTGGGTCGGCTACACCTTC.

J is TRBJ2-7 and V is TRBV12-5; TRBD2 agrees at 7 bases. The CDR3 loop spans 16 amino acids. After removal of 1 base from V and 4 bases from J, the junction contained 10 bases not matched to a gene. Germline V lookup: CDR1 LGHNT, CDR2 FRNRAP. CDR3 in DNA: TGTGCTAGTGGTTTGGGACTAGCCGGTGTAGGGTACGAGCAGTACTTC. Translation: CASGLGLAGVGYEQYF.

The gene calls are TRBV25-1 and TRBJ1-5; D unresolved. Between the trimmed V and J ends, which lost 3 bases and 5 bases, there was a span of 8 bases. Germline assignment: CDR1 MGHDK and CDR2 SYGVNS. CDR3 length equals 13 residues. The CDR3 spells CASSDRRDQPQHF. The CDR3 coding sequence is TGTGCCAGCAGTGACCGTCGGGATCAGCCCCAGCATTTT.

The chain has TRBV19 and TRBJ2-7, with D possibly matching TRBD2 (6 bases). The V gene's germline CDR1 is LNHDA and CDR2 SQIVND (reference sequence). This CDR3 spans 12 amino acids. V was trimmed by 10 bases and J by 2 bases, leaving 12 bases between them. CDR3 residues: CATAGSPYEQYF. In nucleotides, the CDR3 is TGTGCCACCGCGGGGAGCCCCTACGAGCAGTACTTC.

The V and J genes are TRBV7-8 and TRBJ1-5; D not certain. The CDR3 spans 14 residues. V was trimmed by 3 bases and J by 4 bases, leaving 10 bases between them. The V gene's germline CDR1 is SGHVS and CDR2 FQNEAQ. The DNA of the CDR3 is TGTGCCAGCAGCTTCCTCGGAGGAAATCAGCCCCAGCATTTT. It yields the protein CASSFLGGNQPQHF.

This rearrangement joins TRBV10-3 to TRBJ2-1, with no clear D. Germline CDR1 reads ENHRY; CDR2 reads SYGVKD. The ends were cut back, 3 bases at V and 8 bases at J, with 5 bases in the middle. This CDR3 region has 11 residues. DNA of the CDR3: TGTGCCATCAGTGATGAGGATGAGCAGTTCTTC. Translating gives CAISDEDEQFF.

This clone was seen a single time. V usage is TRBV6-5 and J usage is TRBJ2-5; 9 bases map to TRBD1. The length of the CDR3 is 12 residues. CDR1 and CDR2 from the germline V gene are MNHEY and SVGAGI. The V gene end was trimmed by 6 bases and the J gene end by 5 bases; junction bases not matched to a gene: 1. The DNA of the CDR3 is TGTGCCAGCAGGGGACAGGGTGAGACCCAGTACTTC. This translates into CASRGQGETQYF.

CDR3 sequence (DNA): TGTGCCAGCAGTCCGAGTACAGGGTATCCGTATGGCTACACCTTC. Translation: CASSPSTGYPYGYTF. The J gene is TRBJ1-2, the V gene TRBV14; perhaps TRBD1 as D (6 bases). Between the trimmed V and J ends, which lost 6 bases and 5 bases, there was a span of 19 bases. Germline CDR1 and CDR2: SGHDN and FVKESK. The CDR3 totals 15 residues.

V usage is TRBV4-1 and J usage is TRBJ1-5; 8 nucleotides agree with TRBD1. The CDR3 loop spans 14 amino acids. The junction had 7 bases not matched to a gene; V was cut back by 5 bases and J by 7 bases. Germline CDR1 reads MGHRA; CDR2 reads YSYEKL. CDR3 sequence: CASSFDRGGQPQHF. The CDR3 DNA sequence: TGCGCCAGCAGCTTTGACAGGGGAGGCCAGCCCCAGCATTTT.

The gene calls are TRBV3-1 (or the pseudogene TRBV3-2) and TRBJ2-5, with a tentative D call TRBD2 (6 bases). The CDR3 length is 13 residues. Germline V lookup: CDR1 LGHDT, CDR2 YNNKEL (reference sequence). V lost 1 base to trimming and J lost 3 bases, with 6 bases between them. The CDR3: CASSQGTKETQYF. The CDR3 DNA is TGTGCCAGCAGCCAAGGGACTAAAGAGACCCAGTACTTC.

The V and J genes are TRBV3-1 (or the pseudogene TRBV3-2) and TRBJ1-1; D remains unclear. Germline assignment: CDR1 LGHDT and CDR2 YNNKEL (reference sequence). Trimming shortened V by 4 bases and J by 5 bases, and 11 bases separated the two germline ends. The CDR3 runs to 13 residues. The CDR3 spells CASSPNGRTEAFF. DNA of the CDR3: TGTGCCAGCAGCCCAAACGGCAGGACTGAAGCTTTCTTT.

This chain uses TRBV3-1 (or the pseudogene TRBV3-2) with TRBJ2-7; 7 bases match TRBD2. V was clipped by 0 bases and J by 3 bases; unmatched bases: 2. The CDR3 has 14 amino acids. Germline CDR1 is LGHDT and CDR2 is YNNKEL (reference sequence). The CDR3: CASSQDSGGYEQYF. The DNA for the CDR3 is TGTGCCAGCAGCCAAGATTCGGGGGGCTACGAGCAGTACTTC.

The rearrangement links TRBV7-8 to TRBJ2-7, with 10 bases aligning to TRBD1. V was pared by 5 bases and J by 5 bases, with 9 bases of the junction left unmatched. This CDR3 contains 15 residues. Germline loops: CDR1 SGHVS, CDR2 FQNEAQ. CDR3 DNA sequence: TGTGCCAGCAGCCCCCGGGACAGGGGAGGACACGAGCAGTACTTC. The encoded protein is CASSPRDRGGHEQYF.

The chain joins TRBV2 to TRBJ2-7; unclear D gene. V dropped 7 bases and J dropped 3 bases, with 4 bases sitting between them. CDR3 length: 10 residues. CDR1 is SNHLY and CDR2 is FYNNEI in the germline V gene. The CDR3 sequence is CASIDYEQYF. The CDR3 DNA reads as TGTGCCAGCATAGACTACGAGCAGTACTTC.

This clone occurred once. The chain employs TRBV28 and TRBJ2-1; TRBD2 agrees at 10 bases. CDR3 length: 18 residues. Germline V gene sequence: CDR1 MDHEN, CDR2 SYDVKM. After removal of 4 bases from V and 0 bases from J, the junction contained 9 bases not matched to a gene. The CDR3 reads CASSSWTSGRSSYNEQFF. The CDR3 bases are TGTGCCAGCAGTTCCTGGACTAGCGGCAGAAGCTCCTACAATGAGCAGTTCTTC. The full variable domain, in which reference TRBV28 and TRBJ2-1 provide the parts outside the CDR3, is DVKVTQSSRYLVKRTGEKVFLECVQDMDHENMFWYRQDPGLGLRLIYFSYDVKMKEKGDIPEGYSVSREKKERFSLILESASTNQTSMYLCASSSWTSGRSSYNEQFFGPGTRLTVL.

The chain has TRBV7-8 and TRBJ1-1, with TRBD1 matching 10 bases. CDR3 length: 15 residues. J was trimmed by 2 bases and V by 4 bases; bases with no gene match: 4. From germline, CDR1 is SGHVS and CDR2 FQNEAQ. The CDR3 nucleotides are TGTGCCAGCAGCTCTCGGGACAGGGGAAACACTGAAGCTTTCTTT. Its translation is CASSSRDRGNTEAFF.

The chain couples TRBV12-3 or TRBV12-4 to TRBJ1-5, with D possibly matching TRBD1 (6 bases). The CDR3 runs to 13 residues. Trimming shortened V by 6 bases and J by 7 bases, and 13 bases separated the two germline ends. The CDR3: CASRVNRDQPQHF. The CDR3 DNA sequence: TGTGCCAGCAGGGTAAACAGGGACCAGCCCCAGCATTTT.

The chain employs TRBV27 and TRBJ2-7, with D perhaps TRBD1 (5 bases). Germline assignment: CDR1 MNHEY and CDR2 SMNVEV (reference sequence). V lost 5 bases and J lost 0, with 14 bases in between. The CDR3 covers 15 residues. CDR3: CASSPLTVDSYEQYF. The CDR3 DNA reads as TGTGCCAGCAGTCCCTTGACAGTGGACTCCTACGAGCAGTACTTC.

The chain combines TRBV11-2 with TRBJ1-2; tentative D call: TRBD1 (6 bases). V lost 2 bases and J 0 bases, leaving 16 bases between the germline ends. This CDR3 contains 17 residues. Germline assignment: CDR1 SGHAT and CDR2 FQNNGV. The CDR3 loop is CASSLFTGNGTNYGYTF. In DNA form, the CDR3 reads TGTGCCAGCAGCTTATTCACAGGGAATGGCACTAACTATGGCTACACCTTC.

The chain carries TRBV30 and TRBJ1-5, with D tentatively TRBD1 (5 bases). Germline V CDR1 and CDR2: GTSNPN, SVGIG (reference sequence). With 4 bases removed from V and 5 bases from J, the gap between germline ends came to 12 bases. The CDR3 length is 13 residues. CDR3 sequence reads: CAWTKTGDQPQHF. CDR3 coding DNA: TGTGCCTGGACTAAGACGGGGGATCAGCCCCAGCATTTT.

The table lists this clone with a count of one. The rearrangement uses TRBV18 and TRBJ2-4; 8 bases fit TRBD2. The CDR3 length is 16 residues. After removal of 4 bases from V and 0 bases from J, the junction contained 5 bases not matched to a gene. Germline V lookup: CDR1 KGHSH, CDR2 LQKENI. This CDR3 reads CASSRSGIEAKNIQYF. CDR3 DNA: TGTGCCAGCTCACGTAGCGGGATAGAAGCCAAAAACATTCAGTACTTC.

This chain connects TRBV6-2 or TRBV6-3 to TRBJ2-7; no definite D call. V was cut by 5 bases and J by 3 bases, with 8 bases left in between. CDR1 MNHEY and CDR2 SVGEGT come from the germline V gene. This CDR3 is 12 amino acids long. The CDR3 protein is CASSLTVYEQYF. CDR3 DNA: TGTGCCAGCAGTCTTACAGTCTACGAGCAGTACTTC.

CDR3 coding DNA: TGTGCCATCAGTGAGTCGCCGAGTGAGCAGTACTTC. Its protein is CAISESPSEQYF. The V gene is TRBV10-3, the J gene TRBJ2-7; D gene uncertain. The V end lost 0 bases, the J end lost 7 bases, and 7 bases lay between the germline ends. Germline CDR1 is ENHRY and CDR2 is SYGVKD. CDR3 length equals 12 residues.

V is TRBV10-2 and J is TRBJ2-3, with D unclear. Germline V gives CDR1 WSHSY, CDR2 SAAADI. Trimming shortened V by 7 bases and J by 0 bases, and 14 bases separated the two germline ends. This CDR3 has 15 residues. The CDR3 loop is CASTESTVSTDTQYF. CDR3 sequence (DNA): TGCGCCAGCACCGAGTCCACAGTTAGCACAGATACGCAGTATTTT.

The chain employs TRBV2 and TRBJ1-3; D not certain. Trimming cost V 4 bases and J 3 bases, with 16 bases left between them. Germline assignment: CDR1 SNHLY and CDR2 FYNNEI. This CDR3 has 16 residues. In DNA, the CDR3 is TGTGCCAGCAGTGCCCTAGAGGGCTTTGTTGGAAACACCATATATTTT. Encoded protein: CASSALEGFVGNTIYF.

The V call is TRBV2, the J call TRBJ1-2; 8 nucleotides agree with TRBD1. Germline CDR1 and CDR2: SNHLY and FYNNEI. V lost 9 bases and J lost 0; bases outside the gene matches: 6. This CDR3 region has 14 residues. The CDR3 protein is CARDRAGPNYGYTF. The CDR3 nucleotides are TGTGCCAGGGACAGGGCTGGCCCTAACTATGGCTACACCTTC.

The chain is built from TRBV28 and TRBJ1-1, with a tentative D call TRBD1 (6 bases). Germline V gives CDR1 MDHEN, CDR2 SYDVKM. This CDR3 has 17 residues. V lost 6 bases to trimming and J lost 0 bases, with 20 bases between them. CDR3 DNA: TGTGCCAGCAGCGAGGACAGATTATCCAGAATGAACACTGAAGCTTTCTTT. It specifies CASSEDRLSRMNTEAFF.

The V and J genes are TRBV7-9 and TRBJ2-1; 8 nucleotides match TRBD2. Germline V gene sequence: CDR1 SEHNR, CDR2 FQNEAQ (reference sequence). The CDR3 spans 16 residues. Trimming at V came to 1 base and at J to 5 bases, leaving 7 bases not matched to a gene. The CDR3 coding sequence is TGTGCCAGCAGCTTAGGACCCCGGGGGGGGAACAATGAGCAGTTCTTC. The encoded protein is CASSLGPRGGNNEQFF.

The V gene is TRBV27, the J gene TRBJ1-5; a weak D match, TRBD1 (6 bases). V dropped 2 bases and J dropped 7 bases, with 15 bases sitting between them. Germline CDR1 reads MNHEY; CDR2 reads SMNVEV (reference sequence). The CDR3 runs 15 residues. DNA of the CDR3: TGTGCCAGCAGTTTAATCGGGGCAGGGGTCCAGCCCCAGCATTTT. This codes for CASSLIGAGVQPQHF.

This clone has more than one count but fewer than ten. The chain recombines TRBV2 with TRBJ1-2; a weak D match, TRBD1 (6 bases). Trimming stripped 6 bases from V and 8 bases from J, with 19 bases between. The CDR3 runs 14 residues. In germline, CDR1 is SNHLY, CDR2 FYNNEI. The CDR3 region has the DNA TGTGCCAGCAGGGTCGTGGGGGCGGGTTGGGGCTACACCTTC. Its protein is CASRVVGAGWGYTF.